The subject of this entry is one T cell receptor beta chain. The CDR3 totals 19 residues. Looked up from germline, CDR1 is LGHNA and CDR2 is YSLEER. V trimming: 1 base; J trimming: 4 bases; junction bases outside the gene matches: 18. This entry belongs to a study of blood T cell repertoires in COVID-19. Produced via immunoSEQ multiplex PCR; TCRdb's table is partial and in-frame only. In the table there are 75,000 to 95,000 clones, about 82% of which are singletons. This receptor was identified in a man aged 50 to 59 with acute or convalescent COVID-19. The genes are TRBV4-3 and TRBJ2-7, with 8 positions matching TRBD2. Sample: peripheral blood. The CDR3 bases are TGCGCCAGCAGCCAAGCTTATGGGAGGAGGGGACTAGAAGGGTACGAGCAGTACTTC. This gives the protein CASSQAYGRRGLEGYEQYF.